Below are 15 T cell receptor beta chains sequenced from a single sample in a study of technical replicates of blood from a few donors. Some clones are missing from TCRdb's copy, which holds only in-frame ones; the method was immunoSEQ multiplex PCR. Of around 93,000 clones listed, less than 95% were seen once; the top ten hold 0.25% to 0.35%. The sample was T cells isolated from PBMCs. The receptors were sampled from a human donor in good health.

The chain links TRBV27 to TRBJ2-1; TRBD1 might be the D (6 bases). V dropped 4 bases and J dropped 2 bases, with 12 bases sitting between them. Germline CDR1 and CDR2: MNHEY and SMNVEV (reference sequence). The length of the CDR3 is 15 residues. This chain's CDR3 is CASSSLGAAYNEQFF. CDR3 DNA: TGTGCCAGCAGTTCATTGGGGGCAGCCTACAATGAGCAGTTCTTC.

The V and J genes are TRBV11-3 and TRBJ2-3; 8 bases agree with TRBD1. The CDR3 length is 15 residues. Germline V gene lookup returns CDR1 SGHNT and CDR2 YENEEA. J gave up 5 bases and V 3 bases, and 7 bases lay outside the gene matches. CDR3 coding DNA: TGTGCCAGCAGCTTGGGGACAGGCCAGGGAGATACGCAGTATTTT. This gives the protein CASSLGTGQGDTQYF.

The rearrangement joins TRBV19 to TRBJ2-7; D remains unclear. Germline V gene data show CDR1 as LNHDA and CDR2 as SQIVND (reference sequence). This CDR3 spans 14 amino acids. Trimming pared 3 bases from V and 2 bases from J, leaving 11 bases between. Here the CDR3 reads CASSIAASPYEQYF. CDR3 coding DNA: TGTGCCAGTAGTATCGCGGCATCCCCCTACGAGCAGTACTTC.

CDR3 DNA sequence: TGTGCCAGCAGCTTAGTAGCAGCAGATACGCAGTATTTT. Encoded protein: CASSLVAADTQYF. The rearrangement uses TRBV7-7 and TRBJ2-3; D not certain. CDR3 length equals 13 residues. CDR1 and CDR2 (germline): SSHAT, FNYEAQ (reference sequence). The V end was cut by 1 base, the J end by 4 bases, with 6 bases between.

CDR3 nucleotides: TGTGCCAGCAGCTTAGTTCCCAGATTGAACACTGAAGCTTTCTTT. This sequence encodes CASSLVPRLNTEAFF. The rearrangement joins TRBV7-2 to TRBJ1-1, with D unresolved. The germline V gene encodes CDR1 SGHTA and CDR2 FQGNSA. The CDR3 contains 15 residues. The V end lost 1 base, the J end lost 0 bases, and 9 bases lay between the germline ends.

V is TRBV19 and J is TRBJ1-5; tentative D call: TRBD1 (5 bases). There are 15 residues in the CDR3. V was cut by 6 bases and J by 3 bases, with 15 bases left in between. Germline V lookup: CDR1 LNHDA, CDR2 SQIVND (reference sequence). CDR3: CASSQQDLINQPQHF. For the CDR3, the DNA is TGTGCCAGTAGCCAACAGGACCTGATCAATCAGCCCCAGCATTTT.

This chain uses TRBV6-4 with TRBJ1-1, with a weak D call TRBD1 (6 bases). CDR3 length: 13 residues. V lost 6 bases, J lost 9 bases, and 17 bases lay in between. Germline V gives CDR1 MRHNA, CDR2 SNTAGT. CDR3 region: CASRREGGTKAFF. The CDR3 DNA follows: TGTGCCAGCAGAAGGGAGGGCGGGACAAAAGCTTTCTTT.

The chain uses TRBV30 and TRBJ2-1; 13 positions agree with TRBD2. CDR1 and CDR2 (germline): GTSNPN, SVGIG (reference sequence). This CDR3 contains 15 residues. Trimming removed 3 bases from V and 10 bases from J; junction bases left unmatched: 9. Here the CDR3 reads CAWRPTSGRVGEQFF. For the CDR3, the DNA is TGTGCCTGGAGGCCCACTAGCGGGAGGGTCGGGGAGCAGTTCTTC.

This clone has only one observation. The gene calls are TRBV30 and TRBJ2-7, with unresolved D. There are 12 residues in the CDR3. V was cut by 8 bases and J by 5 bases, with 16 bases left in between. The V gene's germline CDR1 is GTSNPN and CDR2 SVGIG (reference sequence). CDR3 region: CAGGLDTHEQYF. The CDR3 nucleotides are TGTGCCGGCGGTCTAGATACCCACGAGCAGTACTTC.

This chain links TRBV6-5 with TRBJ1-1; no clear D. The V and J ends lost 2 bases and 0 bases respectively, with 10 bases between them. The CDR3 has 15 amino acids. The germline CDR1 and CDR2 sequences are MNHEY and SVGAGI. The CDR3 loop is CASSYREFMNTEAFF. The CDR3 region has the DNA TGTGCCAGCAGTTACCGGGAGTTCATGAACACTGAAGCTTTCTTT.

The rearrangement links TRBV6-5 to TRBJ1-3, with D hard to call. With 6 bases removed from V and 4 bases from J, the gap between germline ends came to 7 bases. CDR3 size: 12 residues. Germline V CDR1 and CDR2: MNHEY, SVGAGI. This CDR3 reads CASRQTGNTIYF. The CDR3 bases are TGTGCCAGCAGGCAAACAGGAAACACCATATATTTT.

V gene TRBV9 combines with J gene TRBJ1-4; no definite D call. This CDR3 has 15 amino acids. Germline values: CDR1 SGDLS, CDR2 YYNGEE. Deletions cut 4 bases from V and 7 bases from J, with 17 bases between. CDR3 region: CASSPEGRYGEKLFF. Written as DNA, the CDR3 is TGTGCCAGCAGCCCGGAAGGGAGGTACGGTGAAAAACTGTTTTTT.

The chain has TRBV25-1 and TRBJ1-5, with a tentative D call TRBD1 (6 bases). CDR1 and CDR2 from the germline V gene are MGHDK and SYGVNS. The CDR3 consists of 15 residues. Trimming left V 3 bases short and J 4 bases short, with 13 bases between. The CDR3 loop reads CASSDGQGKNQPQHF. As DNA, the CDR3 is TGTGCCAGCAGTGACGGTCAGGGGAAGAATCAGCCCCAGCATTTT.

The J gene is TRBJ2-1, the V gene TRBV5-1; tentative D call: TRBD2 (6 bases). Deletions cut 3 bases from V and 6 bases from J, with 13 bases between. The germline gives CDR1 SGHRS, CDR2 YFSETQ. This CDR3 comprises 14 residues. Written as DNA, the CDR3 is TGCGCCAGCAGCTCAATCCGGGAGATCAATGAGCAGTTCTTC. As protein: CASSSIREINEQFF.

The genes are TRBV7-2 and TRBJ2-2, with 9 bases matching TRBD2. Germline V gene data show CDR1 as SGHTA and CDR2 as FQGNSA. V dropped 1 base and J dropped 6; count of bases not matched to a gene: 9. This CDR3 comprises 17 residues. CDR3 protein: CASSLGSLAGLPGELFF. CDR3 sequence (DNA): TGTGCCAGCAGCTTAGGGTCCCTAGCGGGACTTCCCGGGGAGCTGTTTTTT.